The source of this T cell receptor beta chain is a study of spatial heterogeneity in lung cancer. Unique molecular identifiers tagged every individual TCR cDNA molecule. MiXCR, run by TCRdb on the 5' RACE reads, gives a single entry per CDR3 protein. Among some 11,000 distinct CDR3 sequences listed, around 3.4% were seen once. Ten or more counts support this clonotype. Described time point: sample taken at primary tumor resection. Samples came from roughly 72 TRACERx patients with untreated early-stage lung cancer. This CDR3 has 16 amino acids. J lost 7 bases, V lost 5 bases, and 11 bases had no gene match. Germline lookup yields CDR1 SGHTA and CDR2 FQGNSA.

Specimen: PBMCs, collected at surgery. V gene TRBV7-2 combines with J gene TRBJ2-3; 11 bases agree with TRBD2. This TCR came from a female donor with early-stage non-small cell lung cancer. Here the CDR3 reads CASSPQPLAGENTQYF. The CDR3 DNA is TGTGCCAGCAGCCCACAACCACTAGCGGGGGAAAATACGCAGTATTTT.